Each of the 10 T cell receptor beta chains below was sequenced from the same sample in a study of cytomegalovirus exposure and HLA in healthy donors. Primers for the PCR totalled 60 Vbeta and 13 Jbeta. Method: immunoSEQ multiplex PCR; TCRdb's copy keeps in-frame clones and lacks some. This table lists over 45,000 clones. Material for sequencing was PBMCs. These receptors were collected from a woman aged 18-30 years in good health and CMV-seronegative.

This rearrangement joins TRBV30 to TRBJ1-6; D not certain. V was shortened by 0 bases and J by 4 bases, with 10 bases between the two germline ends. Germline V gene data show CDR1 as GTSNPN and CDR2 as SVGIG (reference sequence). This CDR3 is built from 15 residues. DNA of the CDR3: TGTGCCTGGAGTGTACACGATTTTTATAATTCACCCCTCCACTTT. This sequence encodes CAWSVHDFYNSPLHF.

V usage is TRBV27 and J usage is TRBJ1-1; possible D gene TRBD1, 6 bases. Looked up from germline, CDR1 is MNHEY and CDR2 is SMNVEV (reference sequence). The CDR3 is 15 residues long. V was cut by 6 bases and J by 1 base, with 15 bases left in between. The CDR3 DNA is TGTGCCAGCAGCTTTGGCGGGGGGCGGAACACTGAAGCTTTCTTT. This translates into CASSFGGGRNTEAFF.

For this clone: A junction end diverges from the germline sequence, so it may reflect a read error. The V call is TRBV4-2, the J call TRBJ1-5; TRBD1 might be the D (6 bases). There are 12 residues in the CDR3. The germline CDR1 and CDR2 sequences are LGHNA and YNFKEQ. The CDR3 sequence: CAGSQAQGPQHF. The DNA for the CDR3 is TGTGCCGGCAGCCAAGCCCAGGGGCCCCAGCACTTT.

The V gene is TRBV5-6, the J gene TRBJ2-5, with 10 nucleotides matching TRBD2. V lost 0 bases, J lost 6 bases, and 2 bases stayed unmatched. Germline CDR1 SGHDT, CDR2 YYEEEE. The CDR3 extends over 14 amino acids. Here the CDR3 reads CASSLASGSKTQYF. The DNA of the CDR3 is TGTGCCAGCAGCTTGGCTAGCGGGAGTAAGACCCAGTACTTC.

This chain's CDR3 is CASSLAGTSGEAFF. In DNA, the CDR3 is TGTGCCAGCAGCTTGGCCGGGACATCAGGTGAAGCTTTCTTT. The V call is TRBV5-5, the J call TRBJ1-1; a possible D gene is TRBD1 (6 bases). The CDR3 sequence is 14 residues long. Trimming removed 0 bases from V and 7 bases from J, with 13 bases in between. Germline assignment: CDR1 SGHKS and CDR2 YYEKEE (reference sequence).

The chain carries TRBV18 and TRBJ2-5; D possibly corresponds to TRBD2 (6 bases). The CDR3 has 14 amino acids. Germline loops: CDR1 KGHSH, CDR2 LQKENI. Between the trimmed V and J ends, which lost 4 bases and 7 bases, there was a span of 16 bases. DNA of the CDR3: TGTGCCAGCTCACAGACTAGTCTAGAGGGGACCCAGTACTTC. Residues: CASSQTSLEGTQYF.

J is TRBJ1-1 and V is TRBV5-1; 8 nucleotides line up with TRBD1. CDR3 length: 14 residues. Trimming removed 0 bases from V and 3 bases from J; junction bases left unmatched: 1. Per the germline V gene, CDR1 is SGHRS and CDR2 is YFSETQ. The CDR3 bases are TGCGCCAGCAGCTTGGGGGACAGGTACACTGAAGCTTTCTTT. Translated, it gives CASSLGDRYTEAFF. The full variable domain, its missing parts supplied by reference TRBV5-1 and TRBJ1-1, is KAGVTQTPRYLIKTRGQQVTLSCSPISGHRSVSWYQQTPGQGLQFLFEYFSETQRNKGNFPGRFSGRQFSNSRSEMNVSTLELGDSALYLCASSLGDRYTEAFFGQGTRLTVV.

V and J are TRBV29-1 and TRBJ1-4, with no clear D. The germline V gene has CDR1 SQVTM and CDR2 ANQGSEA. The CDR3 covers 11 residues. V was clipped by 3 bases and J by 11 bases, with 10 bases between them. CDR3 sequence: CSVESGGKLFF. The CDR3 bases are TGCAGCGTTGAGTCAGGCGGGAAACTGTTTTTT.

The gene calls are TRBV6-5 and TRBJ2-2; TRBD1 is a possible D gene (6 bases). Germline CDR1 reads MNHEY; CDR2 reads SVGAGI. The CDR3 runs 14 residues. V lost 7 bases, J lost 6 bases, and 15 bases lay in between. CDR3 region: CASMSTGIAGELFF. CDR3 DNA sequence: TGTGCCAGCATGAGTACAGGGATAGCCGGGGAGCTGTTTTTT.

The V and J genes are TRBV28 and TRBJ1-2, with D possibly matching TRBD1 (6 bases). This CDR3 is 15 amino acids long. Germline assignment: CDR1 MDHEN and CDR2 SYDVKM. V was trimmed by 3 bases and J by 14 bases, leaving 25 bases between them. Here the CDR3 reads CASSLALQGIGDWTF. In DNA, the CDR3 is TGTGCCAGCAGTTTGGCGTTACAGGGTATTGGGGATTGGACCTTC.